The 9 T cell receptor beta chains in this list originate from one sample, sequenced in a study of control samples from healthy donors and cancer patients. Clones were sequenced by immunoSEQ multiplex PCR, and TCRdb holds only the in-frame ones, with some missing. The table lists a few hundred thousand clones, 75% to 95% of them singletons. Sequencing used PBMCs. The receptors were gathered from a man aged 35-49 years with head and neck cancer.

J is TRBJ2-5 and V is TRBV7-2, with D perhaps TRBD2 (6 bases). This CDR3 region has 18 residues. V lost 2 bases to trimming and J lost 5 bases, with 24 bases between them. Germline CDR1 is SGHTA and CDR2 is FQGNSA. The DNA of the CDR3 is TGTGCCAGCAGCTTAAGAAGGCCTAGCGACATAATTCAGGAGACCCAGTACTTC. It is translated as CASSLRRPSDIIQETQYF.

V is TRBV18 and J is TRBJ1-3, with D possibly TRBD1 on 5 matching bases. From germline, CDR1 is KGHSH and CDR2 LQKENI. V dropped 2 bases and J dropped 3 bases, with 17 bases sitting between them. The length of the CDR3 is 17 residues. The CDR3 region has the DNA TGTGCCAGCTCACCAGAGATGCGGGGGGGAAATGGAAACACCATATATTTT. It specifies CASSPEMRGGNGNTIYF.

With regard to this clone: At the DNA level, this CDR3 is encoded by other sequences in the same sample as well. The chain uses TRBV5-1 and TRBJ2-3; TRBD2 is a possible D gene (6 bases). CDR1 and CDR2 (germline): SGHRS, YFSETQ. The length of the CDR3 is 16 residues. V lost 5 bases and J 2 bases, leaving 18 bases between the germline ends. The chain's CDR3 is CASSFGSGLNTDTQYF. DNA of the CDR3: TGCGCCAGCAGTTTTGGGTCGGGACTCAACACAGATACGCAGTATTTT. The full variable domain, its missing parts supplied by reference TRBV5-1 and TRBJ2-3, is KAGVTQTPRYLIKTRGQQVTLSCSPISGHRSVSWYQQTPGQGLQFLFEYFSETQRNKGNFPGRFSGRQFSNSRSEMNVSTLELGDSALYLCASSFGSGLNTDTQYFGPGTRLTVL.

The rearrangement links TRBV30 to TRBJ2-7; the D is unclear. CDR1 GTSNPN and CDR2 SVGIG come from the germline V gene (reference sequence). V lost 1 base and J 0 bases, leaving 7 bases between the germline ends. The CDR3 sequence is 13 residues long. The CDR3 here is CAWSGQISYEQYF. Here the CDR3 DNA reads TGTGCCTGGAGTGGACAAATCTCCTACGAGCAGTACTTC. Full variable domain (outside the CDR3, taken from reference TRBV30 and TRBJ2-7): SQTIHQWPATLVQPVGSPLSLECTVEGTSNPNLYWYRQAAGRGLQLLFYSVGIGQISSEVPQNLSASRPQDRQFILSSKKLLLSDSGFYLCAWSGQISYEQYFGPGTRLTVT.

The chain joins TRBV19 to TRBJ2-7, with a tentative D call TRBD1 (6 bases). From germline, CDR1 is LNHDA and CDR2 SQIVND (reference sequence). There are 14 residues in the CDR3. Trimming took 6 bases from V and 3 from J, leaving 15 bases between them. CDR3 sequence reads: CASSPRGRVYEQYF. The CDR3 DNA reads TGTGCCAGTAGCCCCAGGGGCAGGGTCTACGAGCAGTACTTC.

The V gene is TRBV9, the J gene TRBJ2-3; D remains ambiguous. Germline loops: CDR1 SGDLS, CDR2 YYNGEE. The CDR3 is 14 amino acids. The V gene lost 0 bases and the J gene lost 5 bases, with 10 bases spanning the gap. CDR3: CASSVGERRDTQYF. CDR3 DNA: TGTGCCAGCAGCGTAGGGGAAAGGAGAGATACGCAGTATTTT. The whole variable domain, remainder taken from reference TRBV9 and TRBJ2-3, is DSGVTQTPKHLITATGQRVTLRCSPRSGDLSVYWYQQSLDQGLQFLIQYYNGEERAKGNILERFSAQQFPDLHSELNLSSLELGDSALYFCASSVGERRDTQYFGPGTRLTVL.

The chain links TRBV2 to TRBJ1-2; D perhaps matches TRBD1 (5 bases). From germline, CDR1 is SNHLY and CDR2 FYNNEI. Trimming left V 2 bases short and J 4 bases short, with 14 bases between. The CDR3 length is 15 residues. The CDR3 is CASSETGLGGYGYTF. CDR3 DNA sequence: TGTGCCAGCAGTGAAACAGGCCTTGGAGGCTATGGCTACACCTTC.

The chain uses TRBV5-1 and TRBJ1-1; no clear D gene. V lost 0 bases and J 8 bases, leaving 26 bases between the germline ends. Germline-derived CDR1 and CDR2 are SGHRS and YFSETQ. The CDR3 spans 18 residues. The CDR3 sequence is CASSLAPGTNRFVSEAFF. CDR3 DNA: TGCGCCAGCAGCTTGGCACCAGGCACGAACCGGTTCGTCAGCGAAGCTTTCTTT.

This chain links TRBV15 with TRBJ2-3; D uncertain. V was shortened by 3 bases and J by 1 base, with 8 bases between the two germline ends. CDR1 is LNHNV and CDR2 is YYDKDF in the germline V gene (reference sequence). The CDR3 has 14 residues. The DNA of the CDR3 is TGTGCCACCAGCAGGGCTCTCGGCACAGATACGCAGTATTTT. This encodes CATSRALGTDTQYF.